The present entry profiles one TCR beta chain with its context. The length of the CDR3 is 13 residues. The V gene's germline CDR1 is GTSNPN and CDR2 SVGIG (reference sequence). The V and J ends lost 3 bases and 2 bases respectively, with 10 bases between them. The source of the sample is a study of technical replicates of blood from several donors. Using immunoSEQ multiplex PCR, the repertoire was profiled, and TCRdb retains in-frame clones only, with some absent. The table records about 75,000 clones, 95% to 98% of them present only once. The V gene is TRBV30, the J gene TRBJ1-2, with D tentatively TRBD1 (5 bases). The clonotype originates from a human donor in good health. Sequencing used T cells isolated from PBMCs. The CDR3 loop reads CAWRAGLNYGYTF. The DNA of the CDR3 is TGTGCCTGGAGGGCAGGGCTCAACTATGGCTACACCTTC.